This T cell receptor (beta chain) originates from a study of CD8+ T cells in alopecia areata. Study-level findings and limits: Scalp lesions, especially in alopecia totalis/universalis, had higher clonality than normal scalp. Researchers reported that TCR sharing among patients proved less clear than in mice, possibly HLA-linked.

As the sequencing template, cDNA was produced by extracting RNA and reverse transcribing it. This table comes from immunoSEQ multiplex PCR, and its TCRdb copy is limited to in-frame clones, with some not included. The sample holds some 190,000 clones, about half seen once. Treatment described: oral pan-JAK inhibitor, 5-10 mg twice daily. Peripheral blood and lesional scalp punch biopsies were taken from alopecia areata patients. PBMC-derived CD4+ and CD8+ T cells were sorted. Trimming cost V 1 base and J 4 bases, with 13 bases left between them. Germline-derived CDR1 and CDR2 are MNHNS and SASEGT. The CDR3 extends over 15 amino acids. To note about this clone: Its antigen is unknown.

The chain carries TRBV6-1 and TRBJ1-2, with no clear D. Sequenced material: CD8+ T cells sorted from blood, taken at approximately week 51, from a patient treated with tofacitinib. The TCR sequence derives from a human donor with alopecia areata. CDR3 in DNA: TGTGCCAGCAGTGAAGTCGGCATTCCGGGCTATGGCTACACCTTC. It codes for CASSEVGIPGYGYTF.